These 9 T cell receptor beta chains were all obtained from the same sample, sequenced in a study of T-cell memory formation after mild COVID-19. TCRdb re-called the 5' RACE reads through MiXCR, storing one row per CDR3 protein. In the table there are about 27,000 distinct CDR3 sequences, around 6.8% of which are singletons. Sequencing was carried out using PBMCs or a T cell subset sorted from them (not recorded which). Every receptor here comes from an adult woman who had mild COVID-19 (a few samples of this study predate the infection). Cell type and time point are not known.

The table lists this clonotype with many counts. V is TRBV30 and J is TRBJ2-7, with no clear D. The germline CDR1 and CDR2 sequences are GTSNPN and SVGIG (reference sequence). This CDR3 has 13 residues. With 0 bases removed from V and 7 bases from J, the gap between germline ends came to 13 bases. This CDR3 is CAWSVGPIEEQYF. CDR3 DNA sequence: TGTGCCTGGAGTGTTGGTCCTATTGAGGAGCAGTACTTC.

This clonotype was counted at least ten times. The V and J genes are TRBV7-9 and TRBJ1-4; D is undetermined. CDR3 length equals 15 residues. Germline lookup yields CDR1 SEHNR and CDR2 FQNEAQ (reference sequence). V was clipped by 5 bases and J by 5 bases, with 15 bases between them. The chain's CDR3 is CASSPSARGNEKLFF. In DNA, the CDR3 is TGTGCCAGCAGCCCCTCAGCGAGAGGAAATGAAAAACTGTTTTTT.

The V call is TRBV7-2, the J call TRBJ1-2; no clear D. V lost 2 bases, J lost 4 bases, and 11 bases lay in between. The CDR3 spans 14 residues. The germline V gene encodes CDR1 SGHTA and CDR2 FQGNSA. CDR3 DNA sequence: TGTGCCAGCAGCTTATTGGAAGGTGTCTATGGCTACACCTTC. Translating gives CASSLLEGVYGYTF.

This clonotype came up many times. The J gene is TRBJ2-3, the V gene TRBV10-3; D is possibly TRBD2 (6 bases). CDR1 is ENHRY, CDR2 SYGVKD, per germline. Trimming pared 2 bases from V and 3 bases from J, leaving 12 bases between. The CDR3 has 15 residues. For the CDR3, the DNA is TGTGCCATCAGTGAGAGGGGACGGGGGACAGATACGCAGTATTTT. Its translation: CAISERGRGTDTQYF.

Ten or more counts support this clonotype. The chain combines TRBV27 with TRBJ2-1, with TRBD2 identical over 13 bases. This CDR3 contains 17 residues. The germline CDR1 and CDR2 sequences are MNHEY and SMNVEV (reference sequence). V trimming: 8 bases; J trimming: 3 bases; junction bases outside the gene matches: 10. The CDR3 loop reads CASSRTSGSLIYNEQFF. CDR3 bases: TGTGCCAGCTCTCGGACTAGCGGGAGTCTAATCTACAATGAGCAGTTCTTC.

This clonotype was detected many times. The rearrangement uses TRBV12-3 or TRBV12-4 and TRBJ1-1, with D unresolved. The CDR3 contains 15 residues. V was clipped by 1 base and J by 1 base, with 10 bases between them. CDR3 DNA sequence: TGTGCCAGCAGTTTAGTGCCAAGGAGGAACACTGAAGCTTTCTTT. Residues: CASSLVPRRNTEAFF.

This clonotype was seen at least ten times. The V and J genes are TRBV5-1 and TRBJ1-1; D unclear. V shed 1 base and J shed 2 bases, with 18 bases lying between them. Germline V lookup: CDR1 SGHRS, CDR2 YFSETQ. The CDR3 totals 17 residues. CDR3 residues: CASSLSRYSYNNTEAFF. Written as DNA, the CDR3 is TGCGCCAGCAGCTTGAGCCGCTACAGCTACAACAACACTGAAGCTTTCTTT.

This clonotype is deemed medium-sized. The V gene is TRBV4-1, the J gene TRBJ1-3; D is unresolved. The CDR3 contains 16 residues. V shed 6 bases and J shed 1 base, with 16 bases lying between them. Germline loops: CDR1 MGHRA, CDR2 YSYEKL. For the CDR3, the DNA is TGCGCCAGCAGGAAAGCCCTGGATCAATCTGGAAACACCATATATTTT. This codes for CASRKALDQSGNTIYF.

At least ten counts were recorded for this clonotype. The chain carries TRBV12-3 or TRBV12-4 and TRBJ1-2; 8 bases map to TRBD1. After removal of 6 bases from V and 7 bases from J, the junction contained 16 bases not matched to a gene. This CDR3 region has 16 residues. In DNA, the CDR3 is TGTGCCAGCAGCACAGGGCCGGGACAGGTCATTGGTGGCTACACCTTC. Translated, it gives CASSTGPGQVIGGYTF.